Sequencing of this TCR beta chain was carried out in a study of cytomegalovirus exposure and HLA in healthy donors. This clone was counted once. What it binds is not known. Regarding the study as a whole: For most TCR sequences rarity was the rule, although some public TCRs occurred in many donors. Follow-up analysis later connected one missense variant in DCLRE1C with trimming of TCR beta V- and J-genes. As immune exposure information, only CMV serostatus was available. Per a prior analysis, the majority of TCR beta V segments were productive roughly 90% or roughly 30% of the time.

The CDR3 is 15 residues long. The V gene's germline CDR1 is MNHEY and CDR2 SVGAGI. V was clipped by 5 bases and J by 4 bases, with 17 bases between them. 13 Jbeta primers and 60 Vbeta primers were used for the PCR. Clones were sequenced by immunoSEQ multiplex PCR, and TCRdb holds only the in-frame ones, with some missing. The sample carries some 76,000 clones, about 81% recorded once. V and J are TRBV6-5 and TRBJ1-1; no clear D gene. The sequenced material came from PBMCs. The TCR sequence derives from a woman in her thirties or forties in good health and CMV-seropositive. The CDR3 DNA reads as TGTGCCAGCAGTACCACCTCGAGCCCGGGCACTGAAGCTTTCTTT. Protein: CASSTTSSPGTEAFF.